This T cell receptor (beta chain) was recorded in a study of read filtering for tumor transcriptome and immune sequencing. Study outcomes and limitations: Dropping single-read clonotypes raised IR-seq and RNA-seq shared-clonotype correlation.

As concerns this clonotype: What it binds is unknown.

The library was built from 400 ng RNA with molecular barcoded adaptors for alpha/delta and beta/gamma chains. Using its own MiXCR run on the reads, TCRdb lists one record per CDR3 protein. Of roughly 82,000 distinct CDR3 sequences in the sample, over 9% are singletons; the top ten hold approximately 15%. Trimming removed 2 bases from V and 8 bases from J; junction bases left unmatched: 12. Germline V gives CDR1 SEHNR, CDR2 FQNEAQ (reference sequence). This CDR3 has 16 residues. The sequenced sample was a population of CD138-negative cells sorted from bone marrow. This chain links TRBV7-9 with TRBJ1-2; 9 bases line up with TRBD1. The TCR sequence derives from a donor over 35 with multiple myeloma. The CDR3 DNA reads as TGTGCCAGCAGCTTATCGATGGACAGGGGAAAGAGCGGCTACACCTTC. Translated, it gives CASSLSMDRGKSGYTF.